These T cell receptor beta chains were read from a single sample in a study of blood T cell repertoires in COVID-19. TCRdb's table, derived via immunoSEQ multiplex PCR, lists solely in-frame clones and lacks some. The table lists some 360,000 clones, about 89% of them singletons. Sequencing was done on a sample of peripheral blood. These receptors all stem from a woman aged 55-70 years with COVID-19, enrolled during active disease. Each CDR3 is given with its conserved first and last residue. Each record gives: clone size, V gene, J gene, D gene, CDR3 protein, CDR3 DNA. D genes are given only for firm matches. Clone size is given for some rows only: seen once, a few or many times, or a class if the clone is expanded.

>-|TRBV2|TRBJ1-1|TRBD1
CASSGTASRGTEAFF
TGTGCCAGCAGCGGGACAGCTTCTAGGGGGACTGAAGCTTTCTTT
>-|TRBV7-2|TRBJ2-5|-
CASIQEPTVGTQYF
TGTGCCAGCATCCAAGAACCGACAGTGGGGACCCAGTACTTC
>-|TRBV4-2|TRBJ2-5|TRBD2
CASSLGTSGQETQYF
TGTGCCAGCAGCCTAGGGACTAGCGGACAAGAGACCCAGTACTTC
>-|TRBV7-9|TRBJ1-1|TRBD1
CASSPGQHTEAFF
TGTGCCAGCAGCCCGGGACAGCACACTGAAGCTTTCTTT
>once|TRBV3-1/TRBV3-2|TRBJ2-5|TRBD2
CASSPRLAGASGAQYF
TGTGCCAGCAGCCCCCGACTAGCGGGGGCCTCCGGGGCCCAGTACTTC
>-|TRBV19|TRBJ1-2|TRBD1
CASSIPLGTGEAYGYTF
TGTGCCAGTAGTATACCCCTTGGGACAGGGGAGGCCTATGGCTACACCTTC
>-|TRBV15|TRBJ1-5|-
CATSDAGLSSNQPQHF
TGTGCCACCAGCGATGCGGGACTCAGTAGCAATCAGCCCCAGCATTTT
>-|TRBV5-1|TRBJ2-1|-
CASSQGDWSSYNEQFF
TGCGCCAGCAGTCAAGGCGACTGGAGCTCCTACAATGAGCAGTTCTTC
>once|TRBV9|TRBJ1-1|-
CASSIQGYGTEAFF
TGTGCCAGCAGTATCCAGGGCTATGGCACTGAAGCTTTCTTT
>-|TRBV11-2|TRBJ2-2|TRBD2
CASSLRTSGTGELFF
TGTGCCAGCAGCCTTCGGACTAGCGGCACCGGGGAGCTGTTTTTT